Presented here are 21 T cell receptor beta chains from one specimen sequenced in a study of blood T cell repertoires in COVID-19. Clones were sequenced by immunoSEQ multiplex PCR, and TCRdb holds only the in-frame ones, with some missing. The sample lists 150,000 to 200,000 clones, just under 90% occurring once. Sequences were obtained from peripheral blood. These receptors came from a man younger than 35 with active or convalescent COVID-19.

The CDR3 sequence: CASSSTGTGNTIYF. Written as DNA, the CDR3 is TGCGCCAGCAGCTCGACAGGGACTGGAAACACCATATATTTT. This chain links TRBV5-1 with TRBJ1-3, with 7 positions matching TRBD1. The V gene end was trimmed by 3 bases and the J gene end by 2 bases; junction bases not matched to a gene: 2. The CDR3 covers 14 residues. In germline, CDR1 is SGHRS, CDR2 YFSETQ. The whole variable domain, remainder taken from reference TRBV5-1 and TRBJ1-3, is KAGVTQTPRYLIKTRGQQVTLSCSPISGHRSVSWYQQTPGQGLQFLFEYFSETQRNKGNFPGRFSGRQFSNSRSEMNVSTLELGDSALYLCASSSTGTGNTIYFGEGSWLTVV.

The chain joins TRBV4-1 to TRBJ2-1, with a possible D match to TRBD2 (5 bases). Deletions cut 5 bases from V and 9 bases from J, with 20 bases between. The length of the CDR3 is 15 residues. Germline-derived CDR1 and CDR2 are MGHRA and YSYEKL. CDR3 loop: CASSGQTSFVGEQFF. In nucleotides, the CDR3 is TGCGCCAGCAGCGGTCAAACTAGTTTCGTTGGTGAGCAGTTCTTC.

The V call is TRBV27, the J call TRBJ1-6, with a possible D match to TRBD1 (5 bases). Per the germline V gene, CDR1 is MNHEY and CDR2 is SMNVEV (reference sequence). V was cut by 6 bases and J by 0 bases, with 12 bases left in between. This CDR3 has 16 amino acids. The CDR3 DNA reads TGTGCCAGCAGGGATTCCGACAGCTCCTATAATTCACCCCTCCACTTT. Protein sequence: CASRDSDSSYNSPLHF.

This chain uses TRBV27 with TRBJ2-3; TRBD1 agrees at 7 bases. CDR3 size: 16 residues. Germline V gives CDR1 MNHEY, CDR2 SMNVEV (reference sequence). V gave up 3 bases and J gave up 2 bases; unmatched junction bases: 8. CDR3 sequence (DNA): TGTGCCAGCAGTTTTCTCAGGGGGACAACCACAGATACGCAGTATTTT. Translation gives CASSFLRGTTTDTQYF.

This rearrangement joins TRBV7-9 to TRBJ1-1; 10 bases line up with TRBD1. With 5 bases clipped from V and 1 base from J, the junction kept 10 bases outside the gene matches. The germline V gene has CDR1 SEHNR and CDR2 FQNEAQ (reference sequence). The CDR3 sequence is 17 residues long. The CDR3 bases are TGTGCCAGCAGCCTGCTCCGAGACAGGGGGCGGAACACTGAAGCTTTCTTT. Amino acids: CASSLLRDRGRNTEAFF.

The chain uses TRBV30 and TRBJ1-4; no clear D. The CDR3 contains 13 residues. The germline V and J ends were trimmed by 7 bases and 4 bases, with 13 bases remaining between them. Germline assignment: CDR1 GTSNPN and CDR2 SVGIG (reference sequence). The CDR3 DNA reads TGTGCCTCAAGCGTTGCGGGTAATGAAAAACTGTTTTTT. This translates into CASSVAGNEKLFF. Together with reference TRBV30 and TRBJ1-4, the CDR3 gives the full variable domain: SQTIHQWPATLVQPVGSPLSLECTVEGTSNPNLYWYRQAAGRGLQLLFYSVGIGQISSEVPQNLSASRPQDRQFILSSKKLLLSDSGFYLCASSVAGNEKLFFGSGTQLSVL.

This clone was recorded only once. V is TRBV11-2 and J is TRBJ2-1; 10 bases are a match to TRBD1. The V and J ends lost 4 bases and 8 bases, in that order; junction bases with no gene match: 5. In germline, CDR1 is SGHAT, CDR2 FQNNGV. The CDR3 contains 14 residues. The CDR3 protein is CASSSGQGGYEQFF. CDR3 in DNA: TGTGCCAGCAGCTCCGGACAGGGGGGGTATGAGCAGTTCTTC.

The DNA of the CDR3 is TGTGCCAGCAGTTACGGTTTCGGGACAGTCGTGCGCCCGGTTGAAGATGGCTACACCTTC. Its protein product is CASSYGFGTVVRPVEDGYTF. The V call is TRBV6-2 or TRBV6-3, the J call TRBJ1-2; TRBD1 matches 7 bases. The CDR3 consists of 20 residues. The ends lost 2 bases at V and 6 bases at J; junction bases unmatched: 24. Germline CDR1 and CDR2: MNHEY and SVGEGT.

As for this clone: The sample holds other DNA sequences that translate to the same CDR3. The chain has TRBV27 and TRBJ1-2; D gene uncertain. The CDR3 has 13 amino acids. Germline CDR1 is MNHEY and CDR2 is SMNVEV (reference sequence). V was shortened by 5 bases and J by 0 bases, with 7 bases between the two germline ends. The DNA of the CDR3 is TGTGCCAGCAGTGTCGGGGCTAACTATGGCTACACCTTC. Translated: CASSVGANYGYTF.

This clone was found once. This rearrangement joins TRBV7-3 to TRBJ1-2, with 8 positions matching TRBD1. Germline V CDR1 and CDR2: SGHTA, FQGTGA. V shed 5 bases and J 8 bases; nucleotides not matched to a gene: 10. The CDR3 is 14 amino acids. The CDR3 protein is CASSADGQGFGYTF. The CDR3 DNA reads TGTGCCAGCAGCGCAGACGGACAGGGTTTCGGCTACACCTTC.

The genes are TRBV5-1 and TRBJ2-5; 11 bases align to TRBD2. From germline, CDR1 is SGHRS and CDR2 YFSETQ. J was trimmed by 1 base and V by 2 bases; bases with no gene match: 7. This CDR3 has 17 residues. DNA of the CDR3: TGCGCCAGCAGCTTAGCACTAGCGGGAGACCTCCAAGAGACCCAGTACTTC. It encodes CASSLALAGDLQETQYF. The complete variable domain, with remaining parts taken from reference TRBV5-1 and TRBJ2-5, reads KAGVTQTPRYLIKTRGQQVTLSCSPISGHRSVSWYQQTPGQGLQFLFEYFSETQRNKGNFPGRFSGRQFSNSRSEMNVSTLELGDSALYLCASSLALAGDLQETQYFGPGTRLLVL.

This chain uses TRBV27 with TRBJ1-1, with unresolved D. The CDR3 loop spans 13 amino acids. Per the germline V gene, CDR1 is MNHEY and CDR2 is SMNVEV (reference sequence). The ends were cut back, 1 base at V and 6 bases at J, with 9 bases in the middle. DNA of the CDR3: TGTGCCAGCAGTTTATGGCCCCAGGCTGAAGCTTTCTTT. Residues: CASSLWPQAEAFF.

The rearrangement links TRBV2 to TRBJ2-1; 12 positions agree with TRBD2. Looked up from germline, CDR1 is SNHLY and CDR2 is FYNNEI. Losses at the gene ends were 8 bases for V and 8 bases for J; bases not matched to a gene: 7. The CDR3 spans 14 residues. The CDR3, as DNA: TGTGCCAGCCTAACTAGCGGGAGGAGAGATGAGCAGTTCTTC. It specifies CASLTSGRRDEQFF.

This clone occurred a few times. V gene TRBV19 combines with J gene TRBJ2-2; weak D call: TRBD2 (5 bases). The V end lost 3 bases, the J end lost 4 bases, and 12 bases lay between the germline ends. Germline V gene sequence: CDR1 LNHDA, CDR2 SQIVND (reference sequence). The CDR3 covers 15 residues. DNA for the CDR3: TGTGCCAGTAGTATTCGGGGATCCCCCACCGGGGAGCTGTTTTTT. Protein: CASSIRGSPTGELFF.

The chain couples TRBV4-1 to TRBJ1-1, with D possibly matching TRBD1 (6 bases). V was trimmed by 4 bases and J by 2 bases, leaving 14 bases between them. Germline values: CDR1 MGHRA, CDR2 YSYEKL. The CDR3 is made up of 15 amino acids. CDR3 in amino acids: CASSRKTGRNTEAFF. CDR3 sequence (DNA): TGCGCCAGCAGCCGGAAAACAGGGCGTAACACTGAAGCTTTCTTT.

V usage is TRBV7-6 and J usage is TRBJ2-7; the D gene is possibly TRBD1 (6 bases). This CDR3 spans 15 amino acids. Deletions cut 3 bases from V and 0 bases from J, with 12 bases between. The germline CDR1 and CDR2 sequences are SGHVS and FNYEAQ. The CDR3 sequence is CASSLGQGHSYEQYV. Here the CDR3 DNA reads TGTGCCAGCAGCTTGGGGCAGGGACACTCCTACGAGCAGTACGTC.

The J gene is TRBJ1-4, the V gene TRBV6-1; 7 bases map to TRBD1. Per the germline V gene, CDR1 is MNHNS and CDR2 is SASEGT. V was pared by 2 bases and J by 4 bases, with 4 bases of the junction left unmatched. The CDR3 consists of 15 residues. CDR3 sequence: CASSERQGLNEKLFF. CDR3 nucleotide sequence: TGTGCCAGCAGTGAACGACAGGGCCTTAATGAAAAACTGTTTTTT.

This chain links TRBV24-1 with TRBJ2-1; 8 bases are a match to TRBD1. The V gene end was trimmed by 3 bases and the J gene end by 15 bases; junction bases not matched to a gene: 9. CDR3 length: 13 amino acids. Per germline, CDR1 KGHDR and CDR2 SFDVKD. CDR3 coding DNA: TGTGCCACCAGTGATGCCCGGGACAGGTATTGGTTCTTC. It yields the protein CATSDARDRYWFF.

V is TRBV24-1 and J is TRBJ2-2, with 9 bases identical to TRBD1. In germline, CDR1 is KGHDR, CDR2 SFDVKD. The CDR3 is made up of 14 amino acids. V lost 9 bases and J lost 6; bases outside the gene matches: 7. This chain's CDR3 is CATGRTGDAGELFF. Written as DNA, the CDR3 is TGTGCCACCGGAAGGACAGGGGATGCCGGGGAGCTGTTTTTT.

The V and J genes are TRBV13 and TRBJ1-1, with 9 bases fitting TRBD1. V lost 8 bases, J lost 1 base, and 2 bases stayed unmatched. The CDR3 loop spans 13 amino acids. Germline V gene data show CDR1 as PRHDT and CDR2 as FYEKMQ (reference sequence). The DNA of the CDR3 is TGTGCCAGCGACAGGGGGGAGAACACTGAAGCTTTCTTT. Its protein product is CASDRGENTEAFF.

V is TRBV2 and J is TRBJ1-3, with D perhaps matching TRBD1 (5 bases). This CDR3 has 13 residues. V dropped 5 bases and J dropped 4 bases, with 9 bases sitting between them. Germline loops: CDR1 SNHLY, CDR2 FYNNEI. The CDR3 sequence: CASSTGDGNTIYF. The DNA for the CDR3 is TGTGCCAGCAGTACGGGGGACGGAAACACCATATATTTT.